The 8 T cell receptor beta chains below were found in one sample sequenced in a study of cytomegalovirus exposure and HLA in healthy donors. The PCR had 60 Vbeta and 13 Jbeta primers. Sequencing used immunoSEQ multiplex PCR; TCRdb keeps in-frame clones, though not all of them. Of approximately 120,000 clones in the sample, roughly 80% were seen once. The sample comprised PBMCs. The receptors derive from a man aged 30 to 39 in good health and CMV-seronegative.

The genes are TRBV29-1 and TRBJ2-2; 9 bases are shared with TRBD1. CDR1 SQVTM and CDR2 ANQGSEA come from the germline V gene. The CDR3 is 14 amino acids. V shed 1 base and J 3 bases; nucleotides not matched to a gene: 0. DNA for the CDR3: TGCAGCGTTGAAGGGGACAGGGACACCGGGGAGCTGTTTTTT. Translation gives CSVEGDRDTGELFF.

The chain joins TRBV28 to TRBJ2-7, with D possibly being TRBD2 (6 bases). The CDR3 sequence is 12 residues long. V lost 4 bases to trimming and J lost 6 bases, with 10 bases between them. Germline CDR1 is MDHEN and CDR2 is SYDVKM. The CDR3 region is CASSSGLPEQYF. DNA for the CDR3: TGTGCCAGCAGTTCGGGACTCCCCGAGCAGTACTTC.

The genes are TRBV7-6 and TRBJ1-1; 7 bases align to TRBD1. The length of the CDR3 is 13 residues. V shed 5 bases and J 4 bases; nucleotides not matched to a gene: 4. Germline V gene lookup returns CDR1 SGHVS and CDR2 FNYEAQ. As DNA, the CDR3 is TGTGCCAGCAGCAACCGGGACAGCACTGAAGCTTTCTTT. Protein sequence: CASSNRDSTEAFF.

The DNA of the CDR3 is TGTGCCAGTAGTCCCCGGGACAGGGTGGGTCCGCCCCAGCATTTT. Its translation is CASSPRDRVGPPQHF. This sequence joins TRBV19 and TRBJ1-5; TRBD1 matches 9 bases. This CDR3 has 15 amino acids. Trimming cost V 5 bases and J 9 bases; bases outside gene matches: 11. CDR1 and CDR2 (germline): LNHDA, SQIVND (reference sequence). Complete variable domain (other parts from reference TRBV19 and TRBJ1-5): DGGITQSPKYLFRKEGQNVTLSCEQNLNHDAMYWYRQDPGQGLRLIYYSQIVNDFQKGDIAEGYSVSREKKESFPLTVTSAQKNPTAFYLCASSPRDRVGPPQHFGDGTRLSIL.

This clone was found once. V is TRBV10-3 and J is TRBJ2-3, with TRBD1 matching 12 bases. CDR3 length: 16 amino acids. Losses at the gene ends were 4 bases for V and 4 bases for J; bases not matched to a gene: 6. Looked up from germline, CDR1 is ENHRY and CDR2 is SYGVKD. This CDR3 is CAISGAGTGGADTQYF. The CDR3 nucleotides are TGTGCCATCAGTGGGGCCGGGACAGGGGGCGCAGATACGCAGTATTTT.

V usage is TRBV5-8 and J usage is TRBJ1-3; the D is unclear. The V and J ends lost 1 base and 0 bases respectively, with 8 bases between them. The CDR3 runs to 15 residues. Germline V CDR1 and CDR2: SGHTS, YDEGEE. CDR3 amino acids: CASSLSRVSGNTIYF. The CDR3 region has the DNA TGTGCCAGCAGCTTGAGCCGAGTCTCTGGAAACACCATATATTTT.

This sequence joins TRBV25-1 and TRBJ2-1, with TRBD2 matching over 11 bases. V lost 1 base to trimming and J lost 7 bases; unmatched junction nucleotides: 12. This CDR3 has 18 residues. Germline V gene sequence: CDR1 MGHDK, CDR2 SYGVNS. The CDR3 bases are TGTGCCAGCAGTGAATTCGGAGGGGTAGCGGGAGGGCCGAATGAGCAGTTCTTC. This sequence encodes CASSEFGGVAGGPNEQFF.

The count of this clone is one. The chain carries TRBV4-3 and TRBJ1-1, with unresolved D. V lost 4 bases and J 0 bases, leaving 6 bases between the germline ends. CDR1 LGHNA and CDR2 YSLEER come from the germline V gene. The CDR3 extends over 13 amino acids. This CDR3 is CASSLGMNTEAFF. For the CDR3, the DNA is TGCGCCAGCAGCCTCGGGATGAACACTGAAGCTTTCTTT.